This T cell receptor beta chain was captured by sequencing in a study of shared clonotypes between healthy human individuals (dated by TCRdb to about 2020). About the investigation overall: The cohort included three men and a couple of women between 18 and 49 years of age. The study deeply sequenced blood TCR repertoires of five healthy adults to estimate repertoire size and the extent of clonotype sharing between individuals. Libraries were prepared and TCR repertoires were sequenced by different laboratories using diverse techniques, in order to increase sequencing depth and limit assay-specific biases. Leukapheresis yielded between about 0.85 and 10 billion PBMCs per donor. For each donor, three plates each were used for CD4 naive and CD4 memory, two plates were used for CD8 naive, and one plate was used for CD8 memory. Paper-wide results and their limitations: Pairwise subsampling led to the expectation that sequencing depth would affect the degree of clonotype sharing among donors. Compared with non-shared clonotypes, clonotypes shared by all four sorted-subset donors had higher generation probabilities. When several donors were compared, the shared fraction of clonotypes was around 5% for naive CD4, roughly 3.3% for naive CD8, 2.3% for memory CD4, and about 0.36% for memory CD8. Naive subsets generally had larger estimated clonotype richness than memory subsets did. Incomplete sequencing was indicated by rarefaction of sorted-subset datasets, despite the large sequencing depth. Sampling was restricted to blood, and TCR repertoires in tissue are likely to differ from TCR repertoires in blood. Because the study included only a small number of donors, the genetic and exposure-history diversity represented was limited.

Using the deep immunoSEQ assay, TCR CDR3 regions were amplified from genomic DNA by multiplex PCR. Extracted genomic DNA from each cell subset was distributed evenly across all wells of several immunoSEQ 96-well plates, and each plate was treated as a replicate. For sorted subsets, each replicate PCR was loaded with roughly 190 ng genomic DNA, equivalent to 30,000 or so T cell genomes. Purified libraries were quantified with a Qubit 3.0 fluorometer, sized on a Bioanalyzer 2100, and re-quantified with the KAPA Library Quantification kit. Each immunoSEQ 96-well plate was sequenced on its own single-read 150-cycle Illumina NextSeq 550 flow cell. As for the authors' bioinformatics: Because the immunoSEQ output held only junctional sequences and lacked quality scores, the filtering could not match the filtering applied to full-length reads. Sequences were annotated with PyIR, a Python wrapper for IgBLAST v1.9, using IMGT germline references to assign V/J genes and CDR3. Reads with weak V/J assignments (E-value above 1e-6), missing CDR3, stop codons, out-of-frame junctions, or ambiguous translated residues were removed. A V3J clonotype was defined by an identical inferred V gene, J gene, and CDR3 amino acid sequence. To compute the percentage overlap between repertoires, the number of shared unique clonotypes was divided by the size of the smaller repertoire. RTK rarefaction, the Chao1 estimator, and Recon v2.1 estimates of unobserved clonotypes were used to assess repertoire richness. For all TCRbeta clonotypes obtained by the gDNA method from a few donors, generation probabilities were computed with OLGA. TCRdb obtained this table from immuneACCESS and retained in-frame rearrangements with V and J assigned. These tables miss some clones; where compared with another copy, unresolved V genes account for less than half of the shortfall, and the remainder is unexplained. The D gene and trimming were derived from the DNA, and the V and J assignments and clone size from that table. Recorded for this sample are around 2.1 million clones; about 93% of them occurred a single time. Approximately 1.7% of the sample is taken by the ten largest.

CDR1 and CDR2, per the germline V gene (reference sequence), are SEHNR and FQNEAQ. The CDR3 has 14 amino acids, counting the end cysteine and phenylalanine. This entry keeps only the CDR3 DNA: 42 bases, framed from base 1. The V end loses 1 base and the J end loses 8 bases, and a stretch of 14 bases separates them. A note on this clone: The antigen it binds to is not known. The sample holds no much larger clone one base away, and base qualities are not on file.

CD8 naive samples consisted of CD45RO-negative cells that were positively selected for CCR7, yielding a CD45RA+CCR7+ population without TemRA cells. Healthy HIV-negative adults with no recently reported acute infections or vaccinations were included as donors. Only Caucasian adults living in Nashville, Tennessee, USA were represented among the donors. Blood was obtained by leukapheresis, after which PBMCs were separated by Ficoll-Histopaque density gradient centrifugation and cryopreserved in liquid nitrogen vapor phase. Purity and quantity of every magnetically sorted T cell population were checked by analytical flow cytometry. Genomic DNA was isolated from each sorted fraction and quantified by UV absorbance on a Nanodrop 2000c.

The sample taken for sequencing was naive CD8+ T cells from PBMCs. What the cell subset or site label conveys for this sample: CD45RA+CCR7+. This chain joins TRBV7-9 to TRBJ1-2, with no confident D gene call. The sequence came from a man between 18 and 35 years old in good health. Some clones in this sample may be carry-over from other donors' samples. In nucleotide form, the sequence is TGTGCCAGCAGCTTAGTCCTCACGAATGTCGGCTACACCTTC. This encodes CASSLVLTNVGYTF. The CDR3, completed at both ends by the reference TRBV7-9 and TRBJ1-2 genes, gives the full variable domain DTGVSQNPRHKITKRGQNVTFRCDPISEHNRLYWYRQTLGQGPEFLTYFQNEAQLEKSRLLSDRFSAERPKGSFSTLEIQRTEQGDSAMYLCASSLVLTNVGYTFGSGTRLTVV.